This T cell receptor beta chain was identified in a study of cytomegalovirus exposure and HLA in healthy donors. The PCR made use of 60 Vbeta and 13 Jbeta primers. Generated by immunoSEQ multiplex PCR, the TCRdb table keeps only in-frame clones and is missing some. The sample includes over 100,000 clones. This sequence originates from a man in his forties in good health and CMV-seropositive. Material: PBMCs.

CDR3 sequence reads: CASTLGREGPGEQFF. As DNA, the CDR3 is TGTGCCAGTACCCTCGGGCGGGAGGGCCCCGGTGAGCAGTTCTTC. J is TRBJ2-1 and V is TRBV19, with 9 bases identical to TRBD2. Germline V gene sequence: CDR1 LNHDA, CDR2 SQIVND (reference sequence). This CDR3 has 15 residues. V dropped 7 bases and J dropped 9; count of bases not matched to a gene: 13.